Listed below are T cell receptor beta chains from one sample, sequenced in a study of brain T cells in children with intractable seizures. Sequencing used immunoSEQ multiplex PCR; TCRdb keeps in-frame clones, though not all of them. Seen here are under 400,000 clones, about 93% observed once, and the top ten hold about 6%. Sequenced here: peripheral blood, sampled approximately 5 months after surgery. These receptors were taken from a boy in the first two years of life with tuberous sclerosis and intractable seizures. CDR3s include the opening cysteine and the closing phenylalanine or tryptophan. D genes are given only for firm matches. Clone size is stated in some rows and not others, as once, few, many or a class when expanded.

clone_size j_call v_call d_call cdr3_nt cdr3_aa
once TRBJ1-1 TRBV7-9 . TGTGCCAGCAGCTTTCTAGGCCCGAACTCTGAAGCTTTCTTT CASSFLGPNSEAFF
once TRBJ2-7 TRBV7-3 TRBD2 TGTGCCAGCAGCTTAAGGGCGGGAGAGGCCTACGAGCAGTACTTC CASSLRAGEAYEQYF
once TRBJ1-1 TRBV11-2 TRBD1 TGTGCCAGCAGCCCGGGACAGCCCAACACTGAAGCTTTCTTT CASSPGQPNTEAFF
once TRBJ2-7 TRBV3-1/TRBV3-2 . TGTGCCAGCAGCCAAAGCCCCTACGAGCAGTACTTC CASSQSPYEQYF
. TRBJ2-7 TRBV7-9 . TGTGCCAGCAGCTTCCGGACGGGCGAGGGCGAGCAGTACTTC CASSFRTGEGEQYF
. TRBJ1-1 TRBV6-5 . TGTGCCAGCATCAAGGGGAACACTGAAGCTTTCTTT CASIKGNTEAFF
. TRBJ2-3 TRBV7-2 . TGTGCCAGCAGCTCCTCCTTAGGACAGCGCACAGATACGCAGTATTTT CASSSSLGQRTDTQYF
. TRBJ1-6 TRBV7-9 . TGTGCCAGCAGCTTACTAGACAGGAAAAATTCACCCCTCCACTTT CASSLLDRKNSPLHF
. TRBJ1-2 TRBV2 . TGTGCCAGCGGTCAGGATTCGGGCCTTAACTATGGCTACACCTTC CASGQDSGLNYGYTF
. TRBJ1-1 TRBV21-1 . TGTGCCAGCAGCAAAGGACAGGGGGACACTGAAGCTTTCTTT CASSKGQGDTEAFF
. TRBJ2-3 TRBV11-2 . TGTGCCAGCAGCTTAGTAGGGGATACGCAGTATTTT CASSLVGDTQYF
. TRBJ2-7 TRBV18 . TGTGCCAGCTCACCACCTTTCCCAGGGGAGTACGAGCAGTACTTC CASSPPFPGEYEQYF
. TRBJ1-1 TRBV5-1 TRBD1 TGCGCCAGCACAGGACAGGGGCTGAACACTGAAGCTTTCTTT CASTGQGLNTEAFF
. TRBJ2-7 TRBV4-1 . TGCGCCAGCAGCGTTGGCAGGGGAGACTCCTACGAGCAGTACTTC CASSVGRGDSYEQYF
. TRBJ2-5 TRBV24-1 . TGTGCCACCAGTGAGCTCAGGGGACTCGGAGGAGAGACCCAGTACTTC CATSELRGLGGETQYF
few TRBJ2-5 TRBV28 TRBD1 TGTGCCAGCAGTCCGGGACAGACACAAGAGACCCAGTACTTC CASSPGQTQETQYF
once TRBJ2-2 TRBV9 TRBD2 TGTGCCAGCAGCCTGTCGGGAGGGGACACCGGGGAGCTGTTTTTT CASSLSGGDTGELFF
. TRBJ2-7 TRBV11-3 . TGTGCCAGCAGCTTTCAGGGATACGAGCAGTACTTC CASSFQGYEQYF
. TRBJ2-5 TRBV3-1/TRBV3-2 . TGTGCCAGCAGCCAAGCGGAGACCCAGTACTTC CASSQAETQYF
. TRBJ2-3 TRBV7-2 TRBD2 TGTGCCAGCAGCTCCGGACTAGCGGGAGGGCTCACAGATACGCAGTATTTT CASSSGLAGGLTDTQYF
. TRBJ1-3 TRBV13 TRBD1 TGTGCCAGCAGCTTCCAGGGGACAGGGGGAAACACCATATATTTT CASSFQGTGGNTIYF
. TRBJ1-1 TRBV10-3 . TGTGCCATCAGTCAGTACGGGGGAGGGACTGAAGCTTTCTTT CAISQYGGGTEAFF
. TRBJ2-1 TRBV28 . TGTGCCAGCAGTTTGAACAATGAGCAGTTCTTC CASSLNNEQFF
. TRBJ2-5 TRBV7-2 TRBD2 TGTGCCAGCAGCCCCGGGCCTAGCGGGGCTAGCCAAGAGACCCAGTACTTC CASSPGPSGASQETQYF
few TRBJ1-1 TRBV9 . TGTGCCAGCAGCGTAGGGGTTCTTAAGAAGGGGTCAAGCACTGAAGCTTTCTTT CASSVGVLKKGSSTEAFF
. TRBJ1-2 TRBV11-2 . TGTGCCAGCAGCTGGGGACGGCTCTATGGCTACACCTTC CASSWGRLYGYTF
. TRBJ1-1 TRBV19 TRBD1 TGTGCCAGTAGTATATGGAGGGGGCGGACTGAAGCTTTCTTT CASSIWRGRTEAFF
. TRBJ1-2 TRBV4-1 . TGCGCCAGCAGCCAAGATGTCAGCTTAGCTAACTATGGCTACACCTTC CASSQDVSLANYGYTF
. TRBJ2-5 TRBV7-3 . TGTGCCAGCAGCCCGGGCACAACCCACCAAGAGACCCAGTACTTC CASSPGTTHQETQYF
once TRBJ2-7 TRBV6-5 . TGTGCCAGCAGTTACTCGCAGGATTCAACCTACGAGCAGTACTTC CASSYSQDSTYEQYF